This TCR beta chain appears in the sequencing data of a study of blood T cell repertoires in COVID-19. For recovered donors of Cohort 3, there were two negative PCRs, clearance, or symptom resolution. V dropped 4 bases and J dropped 6 bases, with 11 bases sitting between them. The CDR3 has 13 amino acids. The method was immunoSEQ multiplex PCR; TCRdb's version includes in-frame clones alone and lacks a portion of them. The table shows some 110,000 clones, with roughly 84% occurring only once. This TCR derives from a woman aged 30 to 39 who had recovered from COVID-19. Specimen: PBMCs or T cells enriched from blood (not recorded which). V gene TRBV12-3 or TRBV12-4 combines with J gene TRBJ2-3, with D possibly TRBD2 on 6 matching bases. The CDR3 DNA reads TGTGCCAGCAGTTCCGGAGGGAAGGATACGCAGTATTTT. Translation: CASSSGGKDTQYF.